A single sample is the source of the 14 T cell receptor beta chains below, sequenced in a study of T cell responses to AZD1222 COVID-19 vaccine (TCRdb year 2021). This sample's time point label indicates: about 28 days (+/-7) after the second vaccine dose. Library generation was performed with the immunoSEQ multiplex PCR assay. The source is immuneACCESS, and TCRdb retained only in-frame sequences with V and J called. Part of the clones is not carried over; for the studies checked, unresolved V genes explain less than half of this, and the remainder is unexplained. For this sample the table gives around 150,000 clones, of which about nine tenths were detected only once. 3.2% of the sample belongs to the ten largest clones. Specimen: peripheral blood, collected 28 days after the second AZD1222 dose. The origin of the receptors is an adult who received the AZD1222 COVID-19 vaccine.

This clone was counted a single time. The rearrangement links TRBV6-5 to TRBJ1-3; a possible D gene is TRBD1 (6 bases). The germline V gene has CDR1 MNHEY and CDR2 SVGAGI. CDR3 length equals 15 residues. V was trimmed by 4 bases and J by 1 base, leaving 11 bases between them. The CDR3 coding sequence is TGTGCCAGCAGTTTGAGCAGGGGTTCTGGAAACACCATATATTTT. Its translation is CASSLSRGSGNTIYF.

The chain employs TRBV19 and TRBJ1-5; 9 bases agree with TRBD1. The CDR3 runs 15 residues. Trimming at V came to 0 bases and at J to 7 bases, leaving 4 bases not matched to a gene. Germline V CDR1 and CDR2: LNHDA, SQIVND (reference sequence). This chain's CDR3 is CASSIEGQGQQPQHF. The CDR3 DNA sequence: TGTGCCAGTAGTATAGAGGGACAGGGTCAACAGCCCCAGCATTTT.

This chain uses TRBV7-9 with TRBJ1-1; no definite D call. Germline V gives CDR1 SEHNR, CDR2 FQNEAQ (reference sequence). V shed 5 bases and J shed 5 bases, with 18 bases lying between them. CDR3 size: 15 residues. CDR3: CASSPAAGRETEAFF. CDR3 coding DNA: TGTGCCAGCAGCCCCGCCGCGGGGAGGGAAACTGAAGCTTTCTTT.

This chain uses TRBV18 with TRBJ1-1; D is ambiguous. Trimming stripped 3 bases from V and 1 base from J, with 6 bases between. The CDR3 runs 13 residues. Germline CDR1 and CDR2: KGHSH and LQKENI. The CDR3 sequence is CASSPAGNTEAFF. Here the CDR3 DNA reads TGTGCCAGCTCACCCGCGGGGAACACTGAAGCTTTCTTT. Variable domain in full (rest from reference TRBV18 and TRBJ1-1): NAGVMQNPRHLVRRRGQEARLRCSPMKGHSHVYWYRQLPEEGLKFMVYLQKENIIDESGMPKERFSAEFPKEGPSILRIQQVVRGDSAAYFCASSPAGNTEAFFGQGTRLTVV.

This chain connects TRBV18 to TRBJ1-2; the match to TRBD1 covers 8 bases. V lost 0 bases and J lost 7; bases outside the gene matches: 4. Germline lookup yields CDR1 KGHSH and CDR2 LQKENI. The CDR3 has 14 amino acids. CDR3: CASSPPDRGSGYTF. Written as DNA, the CDR3 is TGTGCCAGCTCACCACCCGACAGGGGATCTGGCTACACCTTC.

V is TRBV20-1 and J is TRBJ1-5; D perhaps matches TRBD1 (6 bases). CDR1 is DFQATT and CDR2 is SNEGSKA in the germline V gene (reference sequence). The CDR3 loop spans 13 amino acids. V shed 6 bases and J shed 3 bases, with 12 bases lying between them. The CDR3 DNA sequence: TGCAGTGCAAGTGAGGGGGACAATCAGCCCCAGCATTTT. Its translation is CSASEGDNQPQHF.

This clone appeared a single time. The V and J genes are TRBV3-1 (or the pseudogene TRBV3-2) and TRBJ2-3, with D possibly matching TRBD2 (6 bases). CDR1 LGHDT and CDR2 YNNKEL come from the germline V gene (reference sequence). V lost 4 bases and J 6 bases, leaving 17 bases between the germline ends. This CDR3 comprises 15 residues. CDR3 residues: CASSPSGGVGDTQYF. For the CDR3, the DNA is TGTGCCAGCAGCCCAAGTGGCGGGGTTGGCGATACGCAGTATTTT.

The chain uses TRBV6-1 and TRBJ1-2; perhaps TRBD1 as D (6 bases). CDR1 and CDR2 (germline): MNHNS, SASEGT. V was shortened by 2 bases and J by 5 bases, with 12 bases between the two germline ends. CDR3 length equals 14 residues. The CDR3 coding sequence is TGTGCCAGCAGTGAACGGACAGATTCGTATGGCTACACCTTC. Amino acids: CASSERTDSYGYTF.

J is TRBJ1-3 and V is TRBV6-5; D uncertain. Trimming cost V 6 bases and J 1 base, with 13 bases left between them. CDR3 length: 15 amino acids. Germline lookup yields CDR1 MNHEY and CDR2 SVGAGI. The CDR3 coding sequence is TGTGCCAGCAGCCCGATAGTATTATCTGGAAACACCATATATTTT. Protein sequence: CASSPIVLSGNTIYF.

V is TRBV7-8 and J is TRBJ1-4; D unresolved. V lost 0 bases, J lost 8 bases, and 7 bases lay in between. Germline lookup yields CDR1 SGHVS and CDR2 FQNEAQ. The CDR3 spans 13 residues. CDR3: CASSLAGGEKLFF. The CDR3 nucleotides read TGTGCCAGCAGCTTAGCAGGTGGAGAAAAACTGTTTTTT.

The chain joins TRBV5-4 to TRBJ1-1; perhaps TRBD1 as D (5 bases). The CDR3 runs to 14 residues. Trimming took off 0 bases at V and 4 bases at J, with 10 bases between the two ends. CDR1 is SGHNT and CDR2 is YYREEE in the germline V gene (reference sequence). The CDR3 DNA follows: TGTGCCAGCAGCTTGGCGGGGGTTGCCACTGAAGCTTTCTTT. This sequence encodes CASSLAGVATEAFF.

This chain's CDR3 is CASSSGTGSYGYTF. CDR3 nucleotides: TGTGCCAGCAGCTCCGGGACAGGATCTTATGGCTACACCTTC. This chain links TRBV7-9 with TRBJ1-2, with 8 bases fitting TRBD1. Losses at the gene ends were 4 bases for V and 5 bases for J; bases not matched to a gene: 6. CDR1 is SEHNR, CDR2 FQNEAQ, per germline (reference sequence). The CDR3 covers 14 residues.

The chain joins TRBV4-2 to TRBJ1-1; D might be TRBD1 (5 bases). V lost 6 bases and J 1 base, leaving 9 bases between the germline ends. The CDR3 length is 13 residues. Germline V gives CDR1 LGHNA, CDR2 YNFKEQ. The CDR3 spells CASREQGNTEAFF. The CDR3 nucleotides read TGTGCCAGCAGAGAGCAGGGGAACACTGAAGCTTTCTTT.

This rearrangement joins TRBV27 to TRBJ2-7; no clear D. The ends were cut back, 2 bases at V and 1 base at J, with 6 bases in the middle. The CDR3 has 13 residues. Germline assignment: CDR1 MNHEY and CDR2 SMNVEV (reference sequence). The CDR3 region has the DNA TGTGCCAGCAGTTTAAGCCAATCCTACGAGCAGTACTTC. This codes for CASSLSQSYEQYF.